This T cell receptor beta chain stems from a study of OX40 agonist ivuxolimab in advanced cancers. Per germline, CDR1 SNHLY and CDR2 FYNNEI. V dropped 6 bases and J dropped 0; count of bases not matched to a gene: 11. The CDR3 extends over 17 amino acids. Sequencing used immunoSEQ multiplex PCR; TCRdb keeps in-frame clones, though not all of them. The sample lists around 44,000 clones; 89% were seen once. This clone was seen only once. The chain employs TRBV2 and TRBJ1-5; TRBD1 matches at 7 bases. The TCR sequence derives from an adult with an advanced solid tumor such as melanoma, head and neck, liver or kidney cancer. The starting material was CD4+ or CD8+ T cells sorted from blood, obtained in a trial of the OX40 agonist ivuxolimab. The CDR3 loop is CASRGGGPYDSNQPQHF. In DNA, the CDR3 is TGTGCCAGCAGGGGAGGGGGCCCCTATGATAGCAATCAGCCCCAGCATTTT.